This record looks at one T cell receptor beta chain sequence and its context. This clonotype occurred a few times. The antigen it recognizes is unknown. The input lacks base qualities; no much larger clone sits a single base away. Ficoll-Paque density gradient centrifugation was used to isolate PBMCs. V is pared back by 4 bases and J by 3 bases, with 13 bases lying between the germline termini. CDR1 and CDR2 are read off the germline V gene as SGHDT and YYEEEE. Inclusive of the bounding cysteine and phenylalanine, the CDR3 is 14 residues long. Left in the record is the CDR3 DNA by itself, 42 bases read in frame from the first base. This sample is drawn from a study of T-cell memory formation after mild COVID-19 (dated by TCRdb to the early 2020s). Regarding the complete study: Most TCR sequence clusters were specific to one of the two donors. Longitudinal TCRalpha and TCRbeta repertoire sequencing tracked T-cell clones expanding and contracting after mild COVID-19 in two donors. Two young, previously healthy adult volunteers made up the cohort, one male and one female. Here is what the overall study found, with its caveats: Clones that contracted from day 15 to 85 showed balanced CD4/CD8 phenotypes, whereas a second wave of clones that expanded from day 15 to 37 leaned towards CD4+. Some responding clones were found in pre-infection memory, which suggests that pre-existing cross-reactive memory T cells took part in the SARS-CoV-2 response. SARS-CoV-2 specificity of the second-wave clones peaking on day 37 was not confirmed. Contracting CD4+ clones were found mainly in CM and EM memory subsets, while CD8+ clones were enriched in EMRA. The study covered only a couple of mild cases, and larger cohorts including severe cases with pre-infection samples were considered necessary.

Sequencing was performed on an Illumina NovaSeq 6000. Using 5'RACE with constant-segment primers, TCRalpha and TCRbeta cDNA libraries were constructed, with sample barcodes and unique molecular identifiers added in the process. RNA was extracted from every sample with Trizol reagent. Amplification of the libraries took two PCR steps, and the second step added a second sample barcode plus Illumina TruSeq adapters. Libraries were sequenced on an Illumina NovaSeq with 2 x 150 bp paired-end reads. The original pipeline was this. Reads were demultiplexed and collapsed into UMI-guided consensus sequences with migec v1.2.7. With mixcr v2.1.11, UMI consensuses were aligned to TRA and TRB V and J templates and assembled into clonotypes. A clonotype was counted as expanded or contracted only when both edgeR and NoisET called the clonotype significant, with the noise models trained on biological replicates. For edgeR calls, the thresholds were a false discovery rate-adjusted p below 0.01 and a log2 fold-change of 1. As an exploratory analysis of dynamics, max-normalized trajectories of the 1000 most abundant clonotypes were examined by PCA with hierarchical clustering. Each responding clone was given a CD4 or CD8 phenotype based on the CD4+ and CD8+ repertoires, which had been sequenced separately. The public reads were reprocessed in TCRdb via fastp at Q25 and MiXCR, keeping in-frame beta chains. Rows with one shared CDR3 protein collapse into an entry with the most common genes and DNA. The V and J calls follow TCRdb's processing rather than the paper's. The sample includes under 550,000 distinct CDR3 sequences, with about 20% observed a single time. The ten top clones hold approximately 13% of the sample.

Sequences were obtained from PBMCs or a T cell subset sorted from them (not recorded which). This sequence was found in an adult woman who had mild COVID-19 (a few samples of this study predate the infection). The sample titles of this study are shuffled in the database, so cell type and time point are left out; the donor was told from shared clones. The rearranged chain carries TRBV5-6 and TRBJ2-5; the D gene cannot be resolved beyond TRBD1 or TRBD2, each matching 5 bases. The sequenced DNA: TGTGCCAGCAGCCACCTTGGGACGGAAGAGACCCAGTACTTC. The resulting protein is CASSHLGTEETQYF.